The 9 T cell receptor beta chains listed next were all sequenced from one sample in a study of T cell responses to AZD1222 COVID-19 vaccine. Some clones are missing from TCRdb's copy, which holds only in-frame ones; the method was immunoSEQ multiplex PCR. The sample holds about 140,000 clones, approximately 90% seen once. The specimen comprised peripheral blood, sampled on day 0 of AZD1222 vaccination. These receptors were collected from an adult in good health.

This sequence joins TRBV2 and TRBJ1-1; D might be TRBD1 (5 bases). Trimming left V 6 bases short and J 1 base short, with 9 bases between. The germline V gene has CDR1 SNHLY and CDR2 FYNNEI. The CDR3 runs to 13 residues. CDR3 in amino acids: CASRGRPNTEAFF. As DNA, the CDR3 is TGTGCCAGCAGGGGACGGCCGAACACTGAAGCTTTCTTT.

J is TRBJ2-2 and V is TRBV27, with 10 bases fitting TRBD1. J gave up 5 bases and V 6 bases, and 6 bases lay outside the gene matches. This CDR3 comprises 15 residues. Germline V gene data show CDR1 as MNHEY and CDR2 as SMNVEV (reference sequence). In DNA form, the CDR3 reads TGTGCCAGCAGGGGAGACAGGGGGCGAACCGGGGAGCTGTTTTTT. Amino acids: CASRGDRGRTGELFF.

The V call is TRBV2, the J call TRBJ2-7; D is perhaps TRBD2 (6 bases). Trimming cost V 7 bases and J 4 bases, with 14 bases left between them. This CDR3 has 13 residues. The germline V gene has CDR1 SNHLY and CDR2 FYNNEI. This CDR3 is CASNRDSLYEQYF. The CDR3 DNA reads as TGTGCCAGCAACCGGGACTCGCTTTACGAGCAGTACTTC.

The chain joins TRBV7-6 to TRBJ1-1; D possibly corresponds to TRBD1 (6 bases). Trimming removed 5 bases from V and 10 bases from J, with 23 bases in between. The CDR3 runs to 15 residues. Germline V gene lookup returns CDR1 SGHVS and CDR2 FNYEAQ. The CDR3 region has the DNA TGTGCCAGCAGCCCTTTGGACAGACTCACTGATGGAGCTTTCTTT. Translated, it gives CASSPLDRLTDGAFF.

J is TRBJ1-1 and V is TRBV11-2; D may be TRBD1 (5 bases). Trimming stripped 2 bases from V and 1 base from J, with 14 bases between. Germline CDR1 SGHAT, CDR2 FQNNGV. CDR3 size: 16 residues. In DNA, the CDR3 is TGTGCCAGCAGCTTATCAGGGAGGGCCGGGAACACTGAAGCTTTCTTT. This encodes CASSLSGRAGNTEAFF.

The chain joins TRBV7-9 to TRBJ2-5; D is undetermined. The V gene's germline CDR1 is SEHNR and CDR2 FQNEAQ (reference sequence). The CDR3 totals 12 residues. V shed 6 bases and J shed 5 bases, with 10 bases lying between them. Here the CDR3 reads CASRSGPETQYF. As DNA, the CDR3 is TGTGCCAGCAGGAGTGGACCGGAGACCCAGTACTTC.

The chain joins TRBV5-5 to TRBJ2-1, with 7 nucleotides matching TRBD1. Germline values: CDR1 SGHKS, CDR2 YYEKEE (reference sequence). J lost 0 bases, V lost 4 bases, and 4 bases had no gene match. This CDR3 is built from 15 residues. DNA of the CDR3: TGTGCCAGCAGCCTAGACAGGGTCTCCTACAATGAGCAGTTCTTC. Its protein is CASSLDRVSYNEQFF.

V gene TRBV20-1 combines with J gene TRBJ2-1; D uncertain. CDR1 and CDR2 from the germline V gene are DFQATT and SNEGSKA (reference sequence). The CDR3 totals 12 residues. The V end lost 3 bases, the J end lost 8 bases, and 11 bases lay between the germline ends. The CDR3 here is CSASTYSYEQFF. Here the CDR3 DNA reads TGCAGTGCTAGTACCTATAGCTATGAGCAGTTCTTC.

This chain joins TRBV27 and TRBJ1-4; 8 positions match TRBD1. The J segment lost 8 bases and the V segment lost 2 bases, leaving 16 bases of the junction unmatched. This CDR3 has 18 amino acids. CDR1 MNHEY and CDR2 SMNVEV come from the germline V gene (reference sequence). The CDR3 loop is CASSLEWQGANRGEKLFF. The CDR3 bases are TGTGCCAGCAGTTTAGAGTGGCAGGGGGCGAATCGGGGGGAAAAACTGTTTTTT.